These 15 T cell receptor beta chains originate from one sample sequenced in a study of CD8 T cells in ankylosing spondylitis. Points from the study as a whole: A TCR beta motif of seven or eight highly homologous variants appeared characteristic of ankylosing spondylitis blood.

Their antigens remain unidentified. TCRdb itself ran the 5' RACE reads through MiXCR, one entry per CDR3 protein. The sample carries about 450,000 distinct CDR3 sequences, roughly a quarter recorded once. The sequencing input was blood, either unsorted or a sorted T cell fraction (not recorded which). These receptors were collected from a male donor with ankylosing spondylitis.

The sample holds many counts of this clonotype. This sequence joins TRBV7-2 and TRBJ2-3; D unresolved. CDR3 length: 11 amino acids. Trimming left V 3 bases short and J 4 bases short, with 2 bases between. The germline V gene encodes CDR1 SGHTA and CDR2 FQGNSA. The CDR3: CASSFSDTQYF. In DNA form, the CDR3 reads TGTGCCAGCAGCTTTTCAGATACGCAGTATTTT.

The chain recombines TRBV19 with TRBJ1-5; 7 bases line up with TRBD1. The germline gives CDR1 LNHDA, CDR2 SQIVND (reference sequence). The trim removed 5 bases at V and 7 bases at J, leaving 11 bases unmatched. The CDR3 covers 15 residues. CDR3 loop: CASSDEGQLKQPQHF. Written as DNA, the CDR3 is TGTGCCAGTAGTGACGAGGGACAGTTAAAACAGCCCCAGCATTTT.

The chain joins TRBV7-9 to TRBJ2-1; 8 bases line up with TRBD2. The CDR3 has 15 amino acids. J gave up 5 bases and V 2 bases, and 5 bases lay outside the gene matches. Germline CDR1 is SEHNR and CDR2 is FQNEAQ (reference sequence). The CDR3 is CASSLFSGMNNEQFF. The CDR3 DNA reads as TGTGCCAGCAGCTTATTTAGCGGGATGAACAATGAGCAGTTCTTC.

The CDR3 DNA sequence: TGTGCCTGGAGTGAAGCCACCAGGGGCCCCTACGAGCAGTACGTC. Translation gives CAWSEATRGPYEQYV. The rearrangement uses TRBV30 and TRBJ2-7, with D maybe TRBD1 (6 bases). Germline V gene lookup returns CDR1 GTSNPN and CDR2 SVGIG (reference sequence). Trimming removed 1 base at V and 2 bases at J, with 15 bases between. The CDR3 is 15 residues long.

At least ten counts were recorded for this clonotype. The chain couples TRBV11-1 to TRBJ2-1, with a tentative D call TRBD1 (5 bases). V was pared by 5 bases and J by 7 bases, with 15 bases between. In germline, CDR1 is SGHAT, CDR2 FQDESV (reference sequence). The CDR3 is 14 residues long. For the CDR3, the DNA is TGTGCCAGCAGCCCTCAAGGGGCCTCGAATGAGCAGTTCTTC. Its translation: CASSPQGASNEQFF.

This clonotype has ten or more counts. The chain uses TRBV5-1 and TRBJ2-5; 7 bases fit TRBD2. The CDR3 is 15 amino acids. The germline CDR1 and CDR2 sequences are SGHRS and YFSETQ. Unmatched junction bases numbered 2, after V lost 0 bases and J lost 0 bases. The CDR3 DNA reads as TGCGCCAGCAGCTTGGTCGGGGGGTACCAAGAGACCCAGTACTTC. Translation: CASSLVGGYQETQYF.

The table lists this clonotype with a count of one. The V call is TRBV20-1, the J call TRBJ2-4, with D perhaps TRBD2 (6 bases). Trimming pared 0 bases from V and 0 bases from J, leaving 15 bases between. Germline V gene sequence: CDR1 DFQATT, CDR2 SNEGSKA (reference sequence). This CDR3 comprises 17 residues. The CDR3 protein is CSARDLERVLAKNIQYF. The CDR3 DNA is TGCAGTGCTAGAGATCTCGAGCGGGTTCTAGCCAAAAACATTCAGTACTTC.

The chain links TRBV29-1 to TRBJ1-1; perhaps TRBD1 as D (5 bases). The length of the CDR3 is 15 residues. V lost 1 base and J 4 bases, leaving 16 bases between the germline ends. CDR1 SQVTM and CDR2 ANQGSEA come from the germline V gene. Here the CDR3 DNA reads TGCAGCGTTGAAGTGATGGGGCAGGGCCGCACTGAAGCTTTCTTT. Protein: CSVEVMGQGRTEAFF.

This clonotype was seen at least ten times. The chain couples TRBV7-9 to TRBJ1-5; TRBD1 matches at 8 bases. With V trimmed by 5 bases and J by 3 bases, 3 bases remained unmatched. CDR3 size: 14 residues. Germline V lookup: CDR1 SEHNR, CDR2 FQNEAQ (reference sequence). The CDR3 DNA reads TGTGCCAGCAGCCTGACAGGGGACAATCAGCCCCAGCATTTT. It codes for CASSLTGDNQPQHF.

This clonotype came up a few times. The gene calls are TRBV7-2 and TRBJ2-1; D unresolved. From germline, CDR1 is SGHTA and CDR2 FQGNSA. The V end was cut by 1 base, the J end by 4 bases, with 5 bases between. The CDR3 runs to 13 residues. In DNA form, the CDR3 reads TGTGCCAGCAGCTTAGTTAGATACAATGAGCAGTTCTTC. Amino acids: CASSLVRYNEQFF.

This clonotype turned up a few times. This rearrangement joins TRBV3-1 to TRBJ1-2, with D hard to call. V shed 1 base and J shed 3 bases, with 9 bases lying between them. This CDR3 spans 14 amino acids. The germline gives CDR1 LGHDT, CDR2 YNNKEL (reference sequence). The CDR3 DNA reads TGTGCCAGCAGCCAAGTGACGGAGGACTATGGCTACACCTTC. It specifies CASSQVTEDYGYTF.

This clonotype showed up just a few times. The chain employs TRBV12-3 or TRBV12-4 and TRBJ1-2; no clear D. The V end was cut by 1 base, the J end by 4 bases, with 7 bases between. CDR3 size: 13 residues. The DNA for the CDR3 is TGTGCCAGCAGTTTAGTCTCCTCCTATGGCTACACCTTC. Protein: CASSLVSSYGYTF.

This clonotype was seen a few times. The V and J genes are TRBV4-2 and TRBJ2-3; maybe TRBD2 (5 bases). Germline V gene sequence: CDR1 LGHNA, CDR2 YNFKEQ. The V end lost 4 bases, the J end lost 6 bases, and 20 bases lay between the germline ends. CDR3 size: 16 residues. The CDR3 DNA sequence: TGTGCCAGCAGCCCCCTTGCGGGCCAACGACGGGATACGCAGTATTTT. Its translation: CASSPLAGQRRDTQYF.

V is TRBV20-1 and J is TRBJ1-6, with D possibly being TRBD1 (5 bases). Germline V lookup: CDR1 DFQATT, CDR2 SNEGSKA (reference sequence). V lost 2 bases, J lost 9 bases, and 11 bases lay in between. The CDR3 loop spans 13 amino acids. CDR3 sequence: CSARSDRVSPLHF. The CDR3 bases are TGCAGTGCTAGAAGTGACAGAGTTTCACCCCTCCACTTT.

The chain employs TRBV24-1 and TRBJ1-1; D gene ambiguous. Trimming cost V 4 bases and J 1 base, with 9 bases left between them. This CDR3 is 14 amino acids long. Germline-derived CDR1 and CDR2 are KGHDR and SFDVKD. CDR3 nucleotides: TGTGCCACCAGTGACCATGGAGAGAACACTGAAGCTTTCTTT. It translates to CATSDHGENTEAFF.